The 26 T cell receptor beta chains presented below share a single source sample, sequenced in a study of response to subunit inactivated influenza vaccine. One entry per CDR3 protein, called by TCRdb with MiXCR from the RT-PCR reads. This sample has about 520,000 distinct CDR3 sequences, with roughly 27% found just once. Here the sequenced sample was CD4+ T cells sorted from PBMCs, taken 4 to 6 days after vaccination. The receptor source for this set is a man between 45 and 60 years old who received an inactivated influenza vaccine.

CDR3 DNA sequence: TGTGCCAGCAGTTTATGGCAGCGAGAGACCCAGTACTTC. Its translation is CASSLWQRETQYF. V and J are TRBV12-3 or TRBV12-4 and TRBJ2-5; no firm D call. The V end lost 2 bases, the J end lost 4 bases, and 8 bases lay between the germline ends. The CDR3 is made up of 13 amino acids.

This rearrangement joins TRBV5-1 to TRBJ2-7, with 7 bases fitting TRBD1. Germline CDR1 reads SGHRS; CDR2 reads YFSETQ. J was trimmed by 6 bases and V by 1 base; bases with no gene match: 10. The CDR3 runs 15 residues. This chain's CDR3 is CASSLYVGSGGEQYF. The CDR3 DNA reads as TGCGCCAGCAGCTTGTACGTGGGGTCAGGGGGCGAGCAGTACTTC. Using reference TRBV5-1 and TRBJ2-7 for the parts outside the CDR3, the full variable domain is KAGVTQTPRYLIKTRGQQVTLSCSPISGHRSVSWYQQTPGQGLQFLFEYFSETQRNKGNFPGRFSGRQFSNSRSEMNVSTLELGDSALYLCASSLYVGSGGEQYFGPGTRLTVT.

The V call is TRBV7-2, the J call TRBJ2-2, with D uncertain. The CDR3 is 15 residues long. Trimming took off 2 bases at V and 2 bases at J, with 9 bases between the two ends. The germline CDR1 and CDR2 sequences are SGHTA and FQGNSA. The chain's CDR3 is CASSLQTDNTGELFF. In DNA form, the CDR3 reads TGTGCCAGCAGCTTACAGACGGATAACACCGGGGAGCTGTTTTTT. The whole variable domain, remainder taken from reference TRBV7-2 and TRBJ2-2, is GAGVSQSPSNKVTEKGKDVELRCDPISGHTALYWYRQSLGQGLEFLIYFQGNSAPDKSGLPSDRFSAERTGGSVSTLTIQRTQQEDSAVYLCASSLQTDNTGELFFGEGSRLTVL.

This clonotype was counted a few times. The chain carries TRBV7-2 and TRBJ2-1; TRBD2 aligns across 7 bases. With V trimmed by 1 base and J by 7 bases, 1 base remained unmatched. The CDR3 covers 13 residues. Germline V gene sequence: CDR1 SGHTA, CDR2 FQGNSA. The CDR3 is CASSLDGGNEQFF. CDR3 bases: TGTGCCAGCAGCTTAGACGGGGGGAATGAGCAGTTCTTC. Complete variable domain (other parts from reference TRBV7-2 and TRBJ2-1): GAGVSQSPSNKVTEKGKDVELRCDPISGHTALYWYRQSLGQGLEFLIYFQGNSAPDKSGLPSDRFSAERTGGSVSTLTIQRTQQEDSAVYLCASSLDGGNEQFFGPGTRLTVL.

The chain has TRBV6-1 and TRBJ1-6, with 10 nucleotides matching TRBD1. In germline, CDR1 is MNHNS, CDR2 SASEGT. The CDR3 totals 14 residues. V shed 6 bases, J shed 7 bases, and the junction held 3 bases outside the gene matches. Here the CDR3 DNA reads TGTGCCAGCAGCGGGACAGGGGAGAATTCACCCCTCCACTTT. It is translated as CASSGTGENSPLHF.

This clonotype was seen ten or more times. The chain combines TRBV7-2 with TRBJ2-3, with D uncertain. CDR3 size: 16 residues. Trimming shortened V by 5 bases and J by 0 bases, and 15 bases separated the two germline ends. The germline gives CDR1 SGHTA, CDR2 FQGNSA. The CDR3 coding sequence is TGTGCCAGCAGCCCTTCCCGGACGGCTAGCACAGATACGCAGTATTTT. Translating it yields CASSPSRTASTDTQYF.

In nucleotides, the CDR3 is TGTGCCAGCAGAGTGACAGGGAGTTGTACTGAAGCTTTCTTT. It specifies CASRVTGSCTEAFF. The gene calls are TRBV27 and TRBJ1-1; 7 bases line up with TRBD1. In germline, CDR1 is MNHEY, CDR2 SMNVEV (reference sequence). With V trimmed by 6 bases and J by 5 bases, 9 bases remained unmatched. There are 14 residues in the CDR3.

The chain employs TRBV20-1 and TRBJ2-1; D tentatively fits TRBD1 or TRBD2 (5 bases each). The CDR3 spans 14 residues. V lost 3 bases and J 0 bases, leaving 9 bases between the germline ends. CDR1 is DFQATT, CDR2 SNEGSKA, per germline (reference sequence). The CDR3 protein is CSASLGVSYNEQFF. CDR3 nucleotides: TGCAGTGCTAGTCTGGGGGTCTCCTACAATGAGCAGTTCTTC.

This chain joins TRBV5-1 and TRBJ2-3; tentative D call: TRBD1 (6 bases). With 4 bases removed from V and 2 bases from J, the gap between germline ends came to 14 bases. The germline CDR1 and CDR2 sequences are SGHRS and YFSETQ. This CDR3 contains 15 residues. CDR3 loop: CASSGWDTTTDTQYF. The CDR3 DNA is TGCGCCAGCAGCGGGTGGGACACAACCACAGATACGCAGTATTTT.

The CDR3 DNA is TGTGCCATCAGTGAGAAAGGCTATGAGCAGTTCTTC. Translating gives CAISEKGYEQFF. V and J are TRBV10-3 and TRBJ2-1; D unclear. V was cut by 2 bases and J by 8 bases, with 7 bases left in between. CDR3 length: 12 residues. Germline V gives CDR1 ENHRY, CDR2 SYGVKD.

There are a few counts of this clonotype. The chain uses TRBV7-2 and TRBJ2-6, with a possible D match to TRBD1 (5 bases). Germline loops: CDR1 SGHTA, CDR2 FQGNSA. The CDR3 is 15 residues long. The V end was cut by 7 bases, the J end by 2 bases, with 12 bases between. CDR3 nucleotides: TGTGCCAGCAAGGGAATCAGGGCTGGGGCCAACGTCCTGACTTTC. Protein sequence: CASKGIRAGANVLTF.

This clonotype was seen only a few times. The V and J genes are TRBV6-1 and TRBJ2-1; the match to TRBD2 covers 7 bases. The ends lost 7 bases at V and 7 bases at J; junction bases unmatched: 10. Germline V gives CDR1 MNHNS, CDR2 SASEGT. This CDR3 has 14 amino acids. CDR3 region: CASKTAGAGNEQFF. Written as DNA, the CDR3 is TGTGCCAGCAAAACCGCGGGAGCGGGGAATGAGCAGTTCTTC.

This clonotype was seen only a few times. The chain uses TRBV20-1 and TRBJ2-3; 7 bases are shared with TRBD1. CDR1 is DFQATT, CDR2 SNEGSKA, per germline (reference sequence). The CDR3 has 14 residues. The V and J ends lost 0 bases and 3 bases, in that order; junction bases with no gene match: 3. In DNA, the CDR3 is TGCAGTGCTAGAGAGGGACAGTTTACAGATACGCAGTATTTT. Translation gives CSAREGQFTDTQYF.

The V and J genes are TRBV7-6 and TRBJ2-2, with 8 nucleotides matching TRBD1. Trimming cost V 5 bases and J 5 bases; bases outside gene matches: 10. The CDR3 consists of 16 residues. Germline V gene lookup returns CDR1 SGHVS and CDR2 FNYEAQ. CDR3 protein: CASSKAGGAGTGELFF. The CDR3 coding sequence is TGTGCCAGCAGCAAAGCAGGGGGCGCGGGGACCGGGGAGCTGTTTTTT. Based on the CDR3 plus reference TRBV7-6 and TRBJ2-2, the full variable domain is GAGVSQSPRYKVTKRGQDVALRCDPISGHVSLYWYRQALGQGPEFLTYFNYEAQQDKSGLPNDRFSAERPEGSISTLTIQRTEQRDSAMYRCASSKAGGAGTGELFFGEGSRLTVL.

This rearrangement joins TRBV4-2 to TRBJ2-7, with 7 bases aligning to TRBD2. The junction had 11 bases not matched to a gene; V was cut back by 6 bases and J by 3 bases. The CDR3 length is 15 residues. The germline V gene has CDR1 LGHNA and CDR2 YNFKEQ. The CDR3 protein is CASRRFGAGLYEQYF. The CDR3 coding sequence is TGTGCCAGCAGGAGATTCGGAGCGGGACTCTACGAGCAGTACTTC.

This clonotype was picked up a small number of times. The chain combines TRBV7-6 with TRBJ2-2; D is perhaps TRBD2 (5 bases). Germline V gene sequence: CDR1 SGHVS, CDR2 FNYEAQ. The CDR3 has 14 residues. The V end was cut by 2 bases, the J end by 6 bases, with 10 bases between. CDR3 residues: CASSLNPGSGELFF. The CDR3 region has the DNA TGTGCCAGCAGCTTAAATCCGGGGTCCGGGGAGCTGTTTTTT.

The rearrangement uses TRBV10-3 and TRBJ2-1; 8 positions agree with TRBD1. This CDR3 region has 16 residues. With V trimmed by 0 bases and J by 1 base, 2 bases remained unmatched. The germline CDR1 and CDR2 sequences are ENHRY and SYGVKD. The DNA for the CDR3 is TGTGCCATCAGTGAGTCCCGACAGGGGTCCTACAATGAGCAGTTCTTC. It translates to CAISESRQGSYNEQFF.

This clonotype came up a few times. V gene TRBV4-3 combines with J gene TRBJ1-2, with TRBD1 matching 7 bases. CDR3 length equals 14 residues. The germline gives CDR1 LGHNA, CDR2 YSLEER. V shed 0 bases, J shed 8 bases, and the junction held 6 bases outside the gene matches. CDR3 region: CASSQDHRGTGYTF. The CDR3 DNA sequence: TGCGCCAGCAGCCAAGACCACAGGGGAACGGGCTACACCTTC.

This clonotype was detected only a few times. CDR3 coding DNA: TGCAGCGTTGAAGGTTCTAGCGGGGGAGAGACCCAGTACTTC. It specifies CSVEGSSGGETQYF. The chain is built from TRBV29-1 and TRBJ2-5, with 10 bases lining up with TRBD2. The CDR3 extends over 14 amino acids. The V and J ends lost 1 base and 4 bases, in that order; junction bases with no gene match: 3. Germline values: CDR1 SQVTM, CDR2 ANQGSEA. The full variable domain, completed using reference TRBV29-1 and TRBJ2-5, is SAVISQKPSRDICQRGTSLTIQCQVDSQVTMMFWYRQQPGQSLTLIATANQGSEATYESGFVIDKFPISRPNLTFSTLTVSNMSPEDSSIYLCSVEGSSGGETQYFGPGTRLLVL.

The chain couples TRBV20-1 to TRBJ2-5; no clear D gene. There are 14 residues in the CDR3. Trimming took 3 bases from V and 9 from J, leaving 20 bases between them. CDR1 is DFQATT and CDR2 is SNEGSKA in the germline V gene (reference sequence). In DNA form, the CDR3 reads TGCAGTGCTAGTTTCCCCAATTCAAGAGTGGCCCAGTACTTC. It codes for CSASFPNSRVAQYF.

The sample holds a few counts of this clonotype. V usage is TRBV12-3 or TRBV12-4 and J usage is TRBJ2-7; 9 bases map to TRBD1. The V and J ends lost 5 bases and 3 bases, in that order; junction bases with no gene match: 11. This CDR3 comprises 16 residues. CDR3 protein: CASSRSTGQGFYEQYF. In nucleotides, the CDR3 is TGTGCCAGCAGTCGAAGTACGGGACAGGGCTTCTACGAGCAGTACTTC.

This clonotype has more than one count but fewer than ten. The chain links TRBV12-3 or TRBV12-4 to TRBJ2-1; tentatively, D is TRBD2 (6 bases). The V end lost 0 bases, the J end lost 7 bases, and 16 bases lay between the germline ends. The length of the CDR3 is 16 residues. The CDR3 reads CASSLARSGVGNEQFF. In DNA form, the CDR3 reads TGTGCCAGCAGTTTAGCGCGATCGGGAGTCGGTAATGAGCAGTTCTTC.

This clonotype was seen a handful of times. The V gene is TRBV20-1, the J gene TRBJ2-5; 8 nucleotides line up with TRBD1. This CDR3 is built from 13 residues. The junction had 2 bases not matched to a gene; V was cut back by 3 bases and J by 2 bases. Germline lookup yields CDR1 DFQATT and CDR2 SNEGSKA (reference sequence). For the CDR3, the DNA is TGCAGTGCTAGGGGGACAGGTCAAGAGACCCAGTACTTC. Amino acid sequence: CSARGTGQETQYF.

In its sample, this clonotype was seen many times. The rearrangement uses TRBV6-5 and TRBJ2-1, with 8 bases aligning to TRBD1. Trimming took 2 bases from V and 6 from J; bases not matched to a gene: 6. From germline, CDR1 is MNHEY and CDR2 SVGAGI. The CDR3 totals 15 residues. Written as DNA, the CDR3 is TGTGCCAGCAGTTACATCAGGGGGCGTCCCAATGAGCAGTTCTTC. It translates to CASSYIRGRPNEQFF.

The V and J genes are TRBV4-1 and TRBJ1-5; the D gene is possibly TRBD1 (5 bases). The germline V and J ends were trimmed by 2 bases and 5 bases, with 10 bases remaining between them. This CDR3 region has 14 residues. In germline, CDR1 is MGHRA, CDR2 YSYEKL. In DNA form, the CDR3 reads TGCGCCAGCAGCCAATCCCCGGGGGATCAGCCCCAGCATTTT. It yields the protein CASSQSPGDQPQHF.

In its sample, this clonotype was seen many times. The gene calls are TRBV7-2 and TRBJ2-7; maybe TRBD2 (5 bases). The V gene lost 9 bases and the J gene lost 0 bases, with 9 bases spanning the gap. The CDR3 runs to 12 residues. CDR1 SGHTA and CDR2 FQGNSA come from the germline V gene. The CDR3 sequence: CARRASSYEQYF. The CDR3, as DNA: TGTGCCAGGAGGGCCAGCTCCTACGAGCAGTACTTC.